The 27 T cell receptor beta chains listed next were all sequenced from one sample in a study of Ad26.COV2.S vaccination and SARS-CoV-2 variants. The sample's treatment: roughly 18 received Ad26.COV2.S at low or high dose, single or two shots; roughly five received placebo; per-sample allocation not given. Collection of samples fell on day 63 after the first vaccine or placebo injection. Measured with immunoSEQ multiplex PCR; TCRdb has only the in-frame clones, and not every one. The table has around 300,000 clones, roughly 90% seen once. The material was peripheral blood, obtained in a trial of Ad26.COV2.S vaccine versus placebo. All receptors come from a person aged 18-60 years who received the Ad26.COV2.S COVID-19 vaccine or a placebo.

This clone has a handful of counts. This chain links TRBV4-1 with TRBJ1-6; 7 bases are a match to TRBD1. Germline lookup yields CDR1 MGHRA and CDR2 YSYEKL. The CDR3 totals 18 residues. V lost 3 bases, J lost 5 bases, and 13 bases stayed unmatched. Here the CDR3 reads CASSQRTIGDSDNSPLHF. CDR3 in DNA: TGCGCCAGCAGCCAGAGGACGATCGGGGACAGCGATAATTCACCCCTCCACTTT.

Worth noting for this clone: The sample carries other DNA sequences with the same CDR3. The CDR3 region has the DNA TGTGCCATCAGTGAGTCAGACGGGACAAACACTGAAGCTTTCTTT. Translated, it gives CAISESDGTNTEAFF. The V and J genes are TRBV10-3 and TRBJ1-1; tentative D call: TRBD1 (6 bases). The CDR3 totals 15 residues. Germline V CDR1 and CDR2: ENHRY, SYGVKD. Between the trimmed V and J ends, which lost 0 bases and 2 bases, there was a span of 10 bases.

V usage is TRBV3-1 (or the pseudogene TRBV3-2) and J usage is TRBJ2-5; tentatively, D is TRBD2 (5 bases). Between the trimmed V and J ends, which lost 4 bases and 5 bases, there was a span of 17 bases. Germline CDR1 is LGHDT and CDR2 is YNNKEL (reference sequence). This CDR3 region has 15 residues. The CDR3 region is CASSLLLGSGETQYF. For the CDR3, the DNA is TGTGCCAGCAGCCTCCTACTAGGTTCGGGCGAGACCCAGTACTTC.

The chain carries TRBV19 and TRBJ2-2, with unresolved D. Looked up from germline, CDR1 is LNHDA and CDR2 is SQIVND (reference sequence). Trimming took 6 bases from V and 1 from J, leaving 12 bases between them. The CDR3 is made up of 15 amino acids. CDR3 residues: CASRLRLGNTGELFF. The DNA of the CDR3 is TGTGCCAGTAGGCTCCGGCTGGGGAACACCGGGGAGCTGTTTTTT.

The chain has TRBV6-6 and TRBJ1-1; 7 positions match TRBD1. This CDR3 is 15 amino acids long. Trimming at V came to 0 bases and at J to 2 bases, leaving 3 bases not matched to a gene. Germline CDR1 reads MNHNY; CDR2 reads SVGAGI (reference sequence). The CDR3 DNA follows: TGTGCCAGCAGTTACTCGGCAGGGGGTAACACTGAAGCTTTCTTT. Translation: CASSYSAGGNTEAFF.

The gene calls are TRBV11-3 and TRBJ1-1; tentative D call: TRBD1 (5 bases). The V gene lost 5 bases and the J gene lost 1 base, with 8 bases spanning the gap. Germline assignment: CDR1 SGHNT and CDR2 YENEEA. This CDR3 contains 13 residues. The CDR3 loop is CASSRQRNTEAFF. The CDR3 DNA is TGTGCCAGCAGCCGACAGAGGAACACTGAAGCTTTCTTT.

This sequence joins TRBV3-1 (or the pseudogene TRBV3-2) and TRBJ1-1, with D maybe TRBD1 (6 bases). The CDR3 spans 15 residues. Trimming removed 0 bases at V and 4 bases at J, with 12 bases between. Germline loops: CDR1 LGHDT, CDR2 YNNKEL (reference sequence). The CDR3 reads CASSQDDGGRTEAFF. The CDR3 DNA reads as TGTGCCAGCAGCCAAGACGACGGGGGCCGCACTGAAGCTTTCTTT.

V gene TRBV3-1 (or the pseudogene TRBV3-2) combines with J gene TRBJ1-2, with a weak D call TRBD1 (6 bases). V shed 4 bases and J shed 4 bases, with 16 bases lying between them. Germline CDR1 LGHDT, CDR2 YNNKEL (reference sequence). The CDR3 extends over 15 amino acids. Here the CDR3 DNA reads TGTGCCAGCAGCCCGGGAGGACAGTCAGTCTATGGCTACACCTTC. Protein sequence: CASSPGGQSVYGYTF.

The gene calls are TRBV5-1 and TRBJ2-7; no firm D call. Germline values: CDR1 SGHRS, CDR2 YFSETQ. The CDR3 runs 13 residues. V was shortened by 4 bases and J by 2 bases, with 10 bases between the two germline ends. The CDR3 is CASSAAIAYEQYF. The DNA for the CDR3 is TGCGCCAGCAGCGCGGCCATAGCCTACGAGCAGTACTTC.

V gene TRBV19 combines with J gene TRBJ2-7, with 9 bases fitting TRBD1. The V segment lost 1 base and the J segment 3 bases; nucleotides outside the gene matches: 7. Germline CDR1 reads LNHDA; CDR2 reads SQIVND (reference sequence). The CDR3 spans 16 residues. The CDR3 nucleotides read TGTGCCAGTAGTATAGCCGGGACAGGGTTAGTCTACGAGCAGTACTTC. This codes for CASSIAGTGLVYEQYF. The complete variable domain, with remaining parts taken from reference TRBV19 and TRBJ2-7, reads DGGITQSPKYLFRKEGQNVTLSCEQNLNHDAMYWYRQDPGQGLRLIYYSQIVNDFQKGDIAEGYSVSREKKESFPLTVTSAQKNPTAFYLCASSIAGTGLVYEQYFGPGTRLTVT.

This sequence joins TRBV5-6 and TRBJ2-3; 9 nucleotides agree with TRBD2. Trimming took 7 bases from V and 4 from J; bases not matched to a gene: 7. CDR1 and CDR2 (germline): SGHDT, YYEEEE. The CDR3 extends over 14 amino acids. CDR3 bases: TGTGCCAGCGATTCTAGCGGGGAAGCAGATACGCAGTATTTT. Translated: CASDSSGEADTQYF.

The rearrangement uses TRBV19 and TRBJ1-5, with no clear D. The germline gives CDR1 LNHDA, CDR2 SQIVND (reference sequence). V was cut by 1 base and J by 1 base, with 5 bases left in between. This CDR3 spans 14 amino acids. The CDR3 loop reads CASSIGGSNQPQHF. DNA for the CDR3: TGTGCCAGTAGTATAGGGGGAAGCAATCAGCCCCAGCATTTT.

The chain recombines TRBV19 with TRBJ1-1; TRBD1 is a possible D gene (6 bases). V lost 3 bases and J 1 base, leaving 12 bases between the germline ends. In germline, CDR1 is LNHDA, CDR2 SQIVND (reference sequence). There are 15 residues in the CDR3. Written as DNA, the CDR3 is TGTGCCAGTAGTATCACCTCGACAGGGAACACTGAAGCTTTCTTT. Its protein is CASSITSTGNTEAFF.

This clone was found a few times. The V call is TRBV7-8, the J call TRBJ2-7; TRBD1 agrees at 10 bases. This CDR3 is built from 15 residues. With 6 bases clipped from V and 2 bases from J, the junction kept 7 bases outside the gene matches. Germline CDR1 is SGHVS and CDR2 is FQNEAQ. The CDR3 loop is CASRASGTGAYEQYF. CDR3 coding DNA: TGTGCCAGCAGGGCCAGCGGGACAGGGGCCTACGAGCAGTACTTC.

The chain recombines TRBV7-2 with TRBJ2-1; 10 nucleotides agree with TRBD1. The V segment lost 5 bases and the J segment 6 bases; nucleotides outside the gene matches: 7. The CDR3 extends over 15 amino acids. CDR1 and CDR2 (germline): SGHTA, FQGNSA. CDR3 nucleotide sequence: TGTGCCAGCAGCCCGGCCGGGACAGGGGCCAATGAGCAGTTCTTC. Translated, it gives CASSPAGTGANEQFF.

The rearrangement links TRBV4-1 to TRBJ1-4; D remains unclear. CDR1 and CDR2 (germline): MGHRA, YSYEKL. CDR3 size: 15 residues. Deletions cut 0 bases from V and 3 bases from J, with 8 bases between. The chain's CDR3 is CASSQETGANEKLFF. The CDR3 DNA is TGCGCCAGCAGCCAAGAGACCGGCGCTAATGAAAAACTGTTTTTT.

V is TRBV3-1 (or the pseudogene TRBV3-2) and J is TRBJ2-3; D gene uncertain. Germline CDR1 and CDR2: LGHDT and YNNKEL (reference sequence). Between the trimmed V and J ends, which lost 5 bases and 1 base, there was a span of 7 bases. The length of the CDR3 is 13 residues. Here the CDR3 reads CASSFVGTDTQYF. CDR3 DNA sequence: TGTGCCAGCAGCTTCGTGGGCACAGATACGCAGTATTTT.

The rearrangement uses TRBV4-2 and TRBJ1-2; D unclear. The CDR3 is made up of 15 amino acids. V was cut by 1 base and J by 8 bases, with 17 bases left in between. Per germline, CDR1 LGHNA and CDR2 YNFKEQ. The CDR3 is CASSQGEGSDRGYTF. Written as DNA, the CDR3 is TGTGCCAGCAGCCAAGGGGAAGGGAGTGATCGGGGCTACACCTTC.

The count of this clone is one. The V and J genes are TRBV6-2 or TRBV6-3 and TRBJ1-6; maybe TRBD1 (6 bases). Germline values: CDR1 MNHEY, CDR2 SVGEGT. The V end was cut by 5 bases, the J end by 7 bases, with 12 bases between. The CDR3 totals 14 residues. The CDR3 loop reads CASSLQGWNSPLHF. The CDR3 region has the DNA TGTGCCAGCAGTCTACAGGGATGGAATTCACCCCTCCACTTT.

CDR3 sequence reads: CASSLSASETQYF. CDR3 in DNA: TGTGCCAGCAGCTTAAGCGCTTCGGAGACCCAGTACTTC. V and J are TRBV7-9 and TRBJ2-5; unclear D gene. From germline, CDR1 is SEHNR and CDR2 FQNEAQ (reference sequence). Trimming stripped 2 bases from V and 5 bases from J, with 9 bases between. This CDR3 contains 13 residues.

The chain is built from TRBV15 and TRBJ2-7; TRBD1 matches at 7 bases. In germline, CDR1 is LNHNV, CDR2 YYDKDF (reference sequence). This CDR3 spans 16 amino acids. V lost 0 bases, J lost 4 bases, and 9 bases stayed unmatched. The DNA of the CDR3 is TGTGCCACCAGCAGAGACCTGACAGGGAGCGGATACGAGCAGTACTTC. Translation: CATSRDLTGSGYEQYF.

CDR3: CASSITDNTEAFF. The DNA for the CDR3 is TGTGCCAGTAGTATAACAGATAACACTGAAGCTTTCTTT. The J gene is TRBJ1-1, the V gene TRBV19; no clear D. CDR3 length equals 13 residues. CDR1 and CDR2 from the germline V gene are LNHDA and SQIVND (reference sequence). Trimming stripped 2 bases from V and 2 bases from J, with 6 bases between. The full variable domain, with the rest looked up from reference TRBV19 and TRBJ1-1, is DGGITQSPKYLFRKEGQNVTLSCEQNLNHDAMYWYRQDPGQGLRLIYYSQIVNDFQKGDIAEGYSVSREKKESFPLTVTSAQKNPTAFYLCASSITDNTEAFFGQGTRLTVV.

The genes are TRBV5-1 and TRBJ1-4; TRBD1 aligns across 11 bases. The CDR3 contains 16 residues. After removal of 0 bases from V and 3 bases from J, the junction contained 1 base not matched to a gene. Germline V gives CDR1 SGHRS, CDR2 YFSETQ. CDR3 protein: CASSLGTGGPNEKLFF. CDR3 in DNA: TGCGCCAGCAGCTTGGGGACAGGGGGCCCTAATGAAAAACTGTTTTTT.

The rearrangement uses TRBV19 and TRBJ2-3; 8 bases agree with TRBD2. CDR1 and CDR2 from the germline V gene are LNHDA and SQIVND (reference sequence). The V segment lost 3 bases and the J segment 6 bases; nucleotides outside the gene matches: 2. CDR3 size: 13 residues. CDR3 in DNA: TGTGCCAGTAGTATGCGGACTAGCGATACGCAGTATTTT. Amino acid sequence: CASSMRTSDTQYF.

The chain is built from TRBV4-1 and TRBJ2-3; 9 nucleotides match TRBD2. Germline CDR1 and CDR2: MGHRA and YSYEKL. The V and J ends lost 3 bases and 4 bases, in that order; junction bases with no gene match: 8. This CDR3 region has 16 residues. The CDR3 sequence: CASSHAGGRVADTQYF. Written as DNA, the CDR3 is TGCGCCAGCAGCCATGCCGGCGGGAGGGTAGCAGATACGCAGTATTTT.

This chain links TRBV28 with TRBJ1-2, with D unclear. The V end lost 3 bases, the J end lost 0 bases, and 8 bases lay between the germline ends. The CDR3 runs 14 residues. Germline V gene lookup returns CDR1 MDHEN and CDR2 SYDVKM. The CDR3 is CASSLEGTNYGYTF. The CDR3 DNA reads TGTGCCAGCAGTTTGGAAGGGACTAACTATGGCTACACCTTC.

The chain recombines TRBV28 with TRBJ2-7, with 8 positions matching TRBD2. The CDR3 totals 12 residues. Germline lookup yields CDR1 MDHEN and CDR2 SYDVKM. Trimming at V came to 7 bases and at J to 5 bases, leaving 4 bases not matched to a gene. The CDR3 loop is CASKTSENEQYF. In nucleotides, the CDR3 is TGTGCCAGCAAGACTAGCGAGAACGAGCAGTACTTC.